Shown below are 27 T cell receptor beta chains from a single sample sequenced in a study of molecular identifiers for immune sequencing clone quantification (dated by TCRdb to about 2018). The library was made by PCR. The sequencing machine was an Illumina HiSeq 4000. TCRdb handled the public reads itself, with Q25 trimming in fastp and clone calling in MiXCR, and kept productive beta chains. Rows with a matching CDR3 protein are joined into one entry that keeps the most common DNA and genes. The sample profile shows hundreds of thousands of distinct CDR3 sequences; just under 20% of them were found once. The ten largest clones capture roughly 0.85% of the sample. Sequenced sample: naive CD8+ T cells from blood, with Jurkat cell RNA spiked in. The cell subset or site label corresponds to: FACS-sorted CD8+CD4-CCR7+CD45RA+ naive T cells. The receptors here all came from a human donor in good health. Some libraries in this study had Jurkat cell RNA spiked in.

This clonotype occurred many times. The genes are TRBV25-1 and TRBJ2-7, with TRBD1 matching over 9 bases. V shed 3 bases, J shed 2 bases, and the junction held 2 bases outside the gene matches. CDR1 and CDR2 (germline): MGHDK, SYGVNS. This CDR3 is built from 14 residues. The CDR3 DNA is TGTGCCAGCAGTGAGGGGACAGGGACCTACGAGCAGTACTTC. Translation gives CASSEGTGTYEQYF.

In its sample, this clonotype was seen many times. The chain has TRBV14 and TRBJ2-7; 9 bases line up with TRBD1. CDR1 and CDR2 from the germline V gene are SGHDN and FVKESK. The J segment lost 3 bases and the V segment lost 3 bases, leaving 6 bases of the junction unmatched. The CDR3 sequence is 15 residues long. CDR3 DNA sequence: TGTGCCAGCAGCCACTCCGGGACAGGGTACTACGAGCAGTACTTC. Protein product: CASSHSGTGYYEQYF.

This clonotype was counted at least ten times. V gene TRBV5-1 combines with J gene TRBJ2-3, with 10 bases aligning to TRBD2. V was clipped by 2 bases and J by 6 bases; unmatched bases: 6. CDR1 and CDR2 (germline): SGHRS, YFSETQ. The CDR3 extends over 15 amino acids. For the CDR3, the DNA is TGCGCCAGCAGCTTAGAGCGGGGGGGAATGGATACGCAGTATTTT. This gives the protein CASSLERGGMDTQYF.

This clonotype was counted only a few times. The chain carries TRBV20-1 and TRBJ2-5, with TRBD2 as a possible D gene (6 bases). This CDR3 has 15 residues. The ends were cut back, 5 bases at V and 2 bases at J, with 18 bases in the middle. Looked up from germline, CDR1 is DFQATT and CDR2 is SNEGSKA (reference sequence). CDR3 amino acids: CSAPVESGRQETQYF. In DNA form, the CDR3 reads TGCAGTGCTCCTGTCGAGAGCGGGCGTCAAGAGACCCAGTACTTC.

This clonotype has more than one count but fewer than ten. Possible read error: a much larger clone is one base away. The V call is TRBV6-2 or TRBV6-3, the J call TRBJ2-5; D remains unclear. CDR1 and CDR2 (germline): MNHEY, SVGEGT. There are 14 residues in the CDR3. CDR3 amino acids: CASGYVRLQETQYF. For the CDR3, the DNA is TGTGCCAGCGGTTATGTCAGACTTCAAGAGACCCAGTACTTC.

This clonotype was detected many times. This chain links TRBV7-9 with TRBJ2-3; tentatively, D is TRBD1 (5 bases). V was shortened by 5 bases and J by 2 bases, with 14 bases between the two germline ends. CDR3 length: 15 amino acids. Germline lookup yields CDR1 SEHNR and CDR2 FQNEAQ (reference sequence). The CDR3 is CASSTQDSHTDTQYF. CDR3 bases: TGTGCCAGCAGCACCCAAGACAGCCACACAGATACGCAGTATTTT.

Points on this clonotype: This sequence may be a read error, since a much larger clone differs from it by one base. The V gene is TRBV7-9, the J gene TRBJ2-7; D tentatively fits TRBD1 or TRBD2 (6 bases each). Germline V gene sequence: CDR1 SEHNR, CDR2 FQNEAQ (reference sequence). The CDR3 runs 15 residues. The CDR3 protein is CANSPRGAESYEQYF. CDR3 DNA: TGTGCCAACAGCCCAAGGGGGGCAGAATCCTACGAGCAGTACTTC.

This clonotype was seen a few times. The rearrangement links TRBV4-2 to TRBJ1-1; possibly TRBD1 for D (5 bases). Germline CDR1 is LGHNA and CDR2 is YNFKEQ. The V and J ends lost 1 base and 1 base respectively, with 16 bases between them. The CDR3 has 17 amino acids. CDR3 sequence reads: CASSQVEGAPRNTEAFF. DNA of the CDR3: TGTGCCAGCAGCCAAGTGGAAGGGGCACCCCGGAACACTGAAGCTTTCTTT.

This clonotype was observed many times. This chain joins TRBV30 and TRBJ2-7; D is undetermined. The CDR3 is 12 residues long. Germline V gene lookup returns CDR1 GTSNPN and CDR2 SVGIG (reference sequence). V was pared by 1 base and J by 4 bases, with 8 bases between. DNA for the CDR3: TGTGCCTGGAGTGCGGTGGGGTACGAGCAGTACTTC. Translating gives CAWSAVGYEQYF.

In its sample, this clonotype was seen a few times. The chain carries TRBV10-2 and TRBJ1-1, with TRBD1 matching over 9 bases. The CDR3 is 15 amino acids. V shed 6 bases, J shed 0 bases, and the junction held 5 bases outside the gene matches. Germline V lookup: CDR1 WSHSY, CDR2 SAAADI. This CDR3 is CASRKDRGLNTEAFF. The CDR3 region has the DNA TGCGCCAGCAGGAAGGACAGGGGTTTGAACACTGAAGCTTTCTTT.

CDR3 amino acids: CASSDMPPDTGELFF. DNA for the CDR3: TGTGCCAGCAGTGATATGCCCCCGGACACCGGGGAGCTGTTTTTT. The V call is TRBV2, the J call TRBJ2-2; D uncertain. The germline V gene has CDR1 SNHLY and CDR2 FYNNEI. The V and J ends lost 3 bases and 3 bases respectively, with 11 bases between them. This CDR3 comprises 15 residues.

The gene calls are TRBV6-2 or TRBV6-3 and TRBJ1-1, with TRBD1 matching over 10 bases. V was pared by 3 bases and J by 4 bases, with 8 bases of the junction left unmatched. In germline, CDR1 is MNHEY, CDR2 SVGEGT. The CDR3 is 16 amino acids. For the CDR3, the DNA is TGTGCCAGCAGTTATACCCCGGGGACAGGGGTCACTGAAGCTTTCTTT. Amino acid sequence: CASSYTPGTGVTEAFF.

For this clonotype: A read error is likely, as this CDR3 ends without the conserved phenylalanine or tryptophan. V is TRBV20-1 and J is TRBJ1-1; TRBD1 matches at 11 bases. Trimming cost V 5 bases and J 0 bases; bases outside gene matches: 11. The CDR3 is 17 amino acids. Germline-derived CDR1 and CDR2 are DFQATT and SNEGSKA (reference sequence). CDR3 in amino acids: CSAPWTGGNSLNTEAFY. The CDR3 DNA reads TGCAGTGCTCCATGGACAGGGGGCAATTCTCTGAACACTGAAGCTTTCTAT.

A note on this clonotype: One junction end does not reproduce the germline sequence, and a read error may be involved. The genes are TRBV5-3 and TRBJ1-1, with D maybe TRBD1 (5 bases). TRBV5-3 is given ORF status, its function remaining uncertain. CDR3 length equals 15 residues. CDR3 residues: CASSLRDRLHTEAFF. The CDR3 nucleotides read TGTGCCAGCAGCTTGCGAGACAGATTGCACACTGAAGCTTTCTTT.

V is TRBV11-2 and J is TRBJ2-7, with D uncertain. Germline-derived CDR1 and CDR2 are SGHAT and FQNNGV. The CDR3 has 13 residues. Between the trimmed V and J ends, which lost 3 bases and 4 bases, there was a span of 10 bases. The CDR3: CASSFSNNYEQYF. CDR3 nucleotide sequence: TGTGCCAGCAGCTTTTCCAATAATTACGAGCAGTACTTC.

Concerning this clonotype: A read error is possible here, since a much larger clone lies one base away. The chain joins TRBV6-1 to TRBJ2-7; D is undetermined. The CDR3 runs to 16 residues. Germline loops: CDR1 MNHNS, CDR2 SASEGT. CDR3 in amino acids: CANSEAVGWTYYEQYF. In DNA form, the CDR3 reads TGTGCCAACAGTGAAGCTGTGGGTTGGACCTACTACGAGCAGTACTTC.

Concerning this clonotype itself: A read error may be the cause here, since a much bigger clone is one base away. The chain links TRBV7-9 to TRBJ1-2; no clear D. Germline CDR1 and CDR2: SEHNR and FQNEAQ (reference sequence). CDR3 size: 14 residues. CDR3 nucleotide sequence: TGTGCCAGCAGCCAATCTACTGTTAACTATGGCCACACCTTC. Amino acids: CASSQSTVNYGHTF.

This clonotype appeared a few times. The chain combines TRBV12-3 or TRBV12-4 with TRBJ2-4; a weak D match, TRBD1 (6 bases). The CDR3 extends over 13 amino acids. The germline V and J ends were trimmed by 8 bases and 3 bases, with 11 bases remaining between them. The CDR3 DNA is TGTGCCAGCTGGCAAGGGGGCAAAAACATTCAGTACTTC. Amino acid sequence: CASWQGGKNIQYF.

As concerns this clonotype: A much larger clone differs from this one at a single base, so this may be a read error. The chain combines TRBV14 with TRBJ2-2, with a weak D call TRBD2 (5 bases). CDR1 is SGHDN and CDR2 is FVKESK in the germline V gene. The CDR3 covers 17 residues. This CDR3 reads CASSQGLTALSTGELVF. CDR3 coding DNA: TGTGCCAGCAGCCAAGGCCTGACTGCGTTGAGCACCGGGGAGCTGGTTTTT.

This clonotype was found a few times. J is TRBJ1-1 and V is TRBV7-9, with TRBD1 identical over 8 bases. CDR3 length: 17 amino acids. J was trimmed by 2 bases and V by 0 bases; bases with no gene match: 8. The germline V gene has CDR1 SEHNR and CDR2 FQNEAQ (reference sequence). In nucleotides, the CDR3 is TGTGCCAGCAGCTTAGCGGGGGGGACAGGAAGTAACACTGAAGCTTTCTTT. Amino acids: CASSLAGGTGSNTEAFF.

This clonotype was seen repeatedly, ten times or more. Written as DNA, the CDR3 is TGTGCCACCGAGGATGTAACCAAAAACATTCAGTACTTC. It specifies CATEDVTKNIQYF. The chain couples TRBV6-1 to TRBJ2-4; D not certain. The germline V gene has CDR1 MNHNS and CDR2 SASEGT. Trimming stripped 10 bases from V and 2 bases from J, with 12 bases between. CDR3 length: 13 residues.

CDR3 region: CASSQRLMGRTGNEQYF. CDR3 nucleotide sequence: TGCGCCAGCAGCCAACGTTTAATGGGGCGGACCGGGAACGAGCAGTACTTC. The V call is TRBV4-3, the J call TRBJ2-7, with D perhaps assigned TRBD1 or TRBD2 (5 bases each). The germline gives CDR1 LGHNA, CDR2 YSLEER. V was shortened by 2 bases and J by 5 bases, with 22 bases between the two germline ends. The length of the CDR3 is 17 residues.

This rearrangement joins TRBV15 to TRBJ2-2, with D perhaps matching TRBD1 (6 bases). CDR1 LNHNV and CDR2 YYDKDF come from the germline V gene (reference sequence). V was clipped by 3 bases and J by 7 bases, with 12 bases between them. CDR3 length equals 14 residues. CDR3 in amino acids: CATSSITGIGELFF. The CDR3 bases are TGTGCCACCAGCAGTATCACAGGGATCGGGGAGCTGTTTTTT.

At least ten counts were recorded for this clonotype. The chain recombines TRBV28 with TRBJ2-7; maybe TRBD2 (6 bases). The CDR3 is 14 amino acids. V was pared by 7 bases and J by 1 base, with 14 bases between. Germline loops: CDR1 MDHEN, CDR2 SYDVKM. CDR3 DNA: TGTGCCAGCACACCCGGGACTGAATCCTACGAGCAGTACTTC. This gives the protein CASTPGTESYEQYF.

As regards this clonotype: Just one base apart from a much larger clone, this may be a read error. The V and J genes are TRBV25-1 and TRBJ2-5; D is unresolved. Trimming removed 4 bases from V and 5 bases from J, with 14 bases in between. The CDR3 totals 14 residues. Per the germline V gene, CDR1 is MGHDK and CDR2 is SYGVNS. Here the CDR3 DNA reads TGTGCCAGCAGTGGATCGCAGGCCGGGGAGACCCAGTACTTC. Its protein product is CASSGSQAGETQYF.

This clonotype was recorded many times. The V call is TRBV18, the J call TRBJ2-2; D unclear. The CDR3 length is 16 residues. Germline values: CDR1 KGHSH, CDR2 LQKENI. Trimming cost V 3 bases and J 9 bases, with 20 bases left between them. CDR3 sequence: CASSPLATAHSRELFF. Written as DNA, the CDR3 is TGTGCCAGCTCACCCTTGGCGACTGCCCACAGCCGGGAGCTGTTTTTT.

This clonotype was found a few times. The chain employs TRBV12-3 or TRBV12-4 and TRBJ2-4; no reliable D call. V lost 8 bases, J lost 9 bases, and 8 bases lay in between. The CDR3 extends over 10 amino acids. This chain's CDR3 is CASGDSIQYF. CDR3 coding DNA: TGTGCCAGCGGTGATAGCATTCAGTACTTC.